The source of this T cell receptor (beta chain) is a study of T cell changes during pregnancy in multiple sclerosis. The CDR3 extends over 14 amino acids. From germline, CDR1 is MNHEY and CDR2 SVGAGI. The V gene lost 5 bases and the J gene lost 4 bases, with 14 bases spanning the gap. Clones were read by immunoSEQ multiplex PCR, and TCRdb kept only the in-frame ones, dropping some. The data contain 72,000 or so clones, 93% of them seen just once; the ten biggest clones take up approximately 2.5%. The sequences come from peripheral blood, collected in the second trimester of pregnancy. This TCR was sampled from a female donor with multiple sclerosis, enrolled in a pregnancy study. The V call is TRBV6-5, the J call TRBJ1-2, with D maybe TRBD1 (5 bases). DNA of the CDR3: TGTGCCAGCAGTAACCTCGGGGGACCCTATGGCTACACCTTC. Its translation is CASSNLGGPYGYTF.